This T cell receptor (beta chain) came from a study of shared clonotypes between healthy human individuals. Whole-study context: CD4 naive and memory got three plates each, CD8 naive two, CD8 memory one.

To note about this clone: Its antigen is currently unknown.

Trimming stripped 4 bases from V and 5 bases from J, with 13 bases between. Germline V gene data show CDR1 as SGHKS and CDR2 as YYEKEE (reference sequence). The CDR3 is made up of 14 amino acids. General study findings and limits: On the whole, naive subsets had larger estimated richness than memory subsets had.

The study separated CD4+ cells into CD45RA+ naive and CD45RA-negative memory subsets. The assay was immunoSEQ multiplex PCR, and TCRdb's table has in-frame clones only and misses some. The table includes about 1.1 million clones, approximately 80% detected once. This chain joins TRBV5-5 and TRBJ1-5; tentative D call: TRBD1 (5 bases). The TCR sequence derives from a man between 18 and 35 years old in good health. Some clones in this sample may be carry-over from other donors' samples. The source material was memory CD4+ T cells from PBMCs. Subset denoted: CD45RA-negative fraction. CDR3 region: CASSGTTGDQPQHF. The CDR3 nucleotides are TGTGCCAGCAGCGGGACTACTGGGGATCAGCCCCAGCATTTT.